A single sample gave rise to the 18 T cell receptor beta chains below, sequenced in a study of vaccination and CD4 T cells after COVID-19. Cultured CD4+ T-cell DNA underwent Oncomine TCR Beta short-read sequencing. The authors extracted genomic DNA from cultured CD4+ T cells. A single record per CDR3 protein comes from TCRdb applying MiXCR to the PCR reads. The sample has thousands of distinct CDR3 sequences; about 28% are singletons. Treatment given: approximately nine-day PBMC culture with coronavirus spike peptide pools or control peptides (ViraFEST assay). Researchers collected the unexposed donor's CD4+ T cells before the COVID-19 pandemic (2011-2018). The antigens of these receptors remain unknown. Sample: CD4+ T cells from blood, cultured in vitro. These receptors originate from a human donor in good health.

Here the CDR3 DNA reads TGCAGTGCCTACACCGGGGAGCTGTTTTTT. Protein sequence: CSAYTGELFF. V and J are TRBV20-1 and TRBJ2-2; D remains ambiguous. In germline, CDR1 is DFQATT, CDR2 SNEGSKA (reference sequence). The CDR3 spans 10 residues. V was clipped by 6 bases and J by 3 bases, with 2 bases between them.

This clonotype was observed a few times. The gene calls are TRBV20-1 and TRBJ1-5, with a possible D match to TRBD1 (5 bases). Germline V gene data show CDR1 as DFQATT and CDR2 as SNEGSKA (reference sequence). The ends were cut back, 6 bases at V and 7 bases at J, with 22 bases in the middle. The CDR3 is made up of 15 amino acids. In nucleotides, the CDR3 is TGCAGTGCGGCCCAACCGGGGGGGGGATCGCAGCCCCAGCATTTT. This encodes CSAAQPGGGSQPQHF.

This clonotype was picked up a small number of times. The CDR3 protein is CASSLNNVDTQYF. CDR3 nucleotides: TGTGCCAGCAGCTTAAACAACGTAGATACGCAGTATTTT. The chain combines TRBV7-3 with TRBJ2-3; D not certain. V was clipped by 1 base and J by 5 bases, with 7 bases between them. The CDR3 has 13 amino acids. The germline V gene encodes CDR1 SGHTA and CDR2 FQGTGA.

A few counts support this clonotype. V and J are TRBV19 and TRBJ1-6, with 7 bases aligning to TRBD1. The CDR3 sequence is 15 residues long. V lost 3 bases, J lost 8 bases, and 7 bases stayed unmatched. Germline values: CDR1 LNHDA, CDR2 SQIVND (reference sequence). The CDR3 is CASSIGAQGDSPLHF. CDR3 nucleotide sequence: TGTGCCAGTAGTATTGGGGCCCAGGGGGATTCACCCCTCCACTTT.

This clonotype was recorded a few times. The chain combines TRBV28 with TRBJ1-5; D not resolved. With 7 bases removed from V and 7 bases from J, the gap between germline ends came to 17 bases. CDR1 and CDR2 (germline): MDHEN, SYDVKM. This CDR3 spans 14 amino acids. The CDR3 coding sequence is TGTGCCAGCACCCTTAAAGGGTTCAGACAGCCCCAGCATTTT. Amino acid sequence: CASTLKGFRQPQHF.

This clonotype is labeled as medium-sized. The chain links TRBV20-1 to TRBJ1-5; D is perhaps TRBD1 (6 bases). V gave up 6 bases and J gave up 7 bases, with 16 bases separating them. CDR3 size: 13 residues. Per the germline V gene, CDR1 is DFQATT and CDR2 is SNEGSKA (reference sequence). CDR3 residues: CSAERGKGQPQHF. The CDR3 nucleotides are TGCAGTGCCGAGAGGGGGAAAGGGCAGCCCCAGCATTTT.

This rearrangement joins TRBV7-8 to TRBJ2-7; no clear D. The CDR3 has 12 residues. V shed 1 base and J shed 5 bases, with 6 bases lying between them. Germline-derived CDR1 and CDR2 are SGHVS and FQNEAQ. In DNA, the CDR3 is TGTGCCAGCAGCTTAGGACCCCACGAGCAGTACTTC. Its protein product is CASSLGPHEQYF.

The table lists this clonotype with a few counts. The V call is TRBV7-9, the J call TRBJ2-2, with D hard to call. Trimming removed 1 base at V and 4 bases at J, with 7 bases between. CDR1 and CDR2 (germline): SEHNR, FQNEAQ (reference sequence). The CDR3 consists of 14 residues. CDR3 loop: CASSLEGSTGELFF. CDR3 nucleotides: TGTGCCAGCAGCTTAGAAGGCTCCACCGGGGAGCTGTTTTTT.

In DNA form, the CDR3 reads TGTGCCAGCACTACAAGGGCGGGAGGGCCGAAGACCCAGTACTTC. Its protein is CASTTRAGGPKTQYF. The genes are TRBV12-3 or TRBV12-4 and TRBJ2-5; the match to TRBD2 covers 9 bases. After removal of 7 bases from V and 6 bases from J, the junction contained 12 bases not matched to a gene. This CDR3 has 15 amino acids.

Within the sample, this clonotype is medium-sized. The V call is TRBV6-1, the J call TRBJ1-5, with D unresolved. V gave up 2 bases and J gave up 5 bases, with 10 bases separating them. Germline V CDR1 and CDR2: MNHNS, SASEGT. CDR3 length equals 14 residues. CDR3 region: CASSEISPHQPQHF. The CDR3 nucleotides read TGTGCCAGCAGTGAAATTAGTCCCCATCAGCCCCAGCATTTT.

This clonotype is classed as medium-sized. The chain has TRBV7-8 and TRBJ1-1, with 8 bases that match TRBD1. CDR3 size: 15 residues. CDR1 SGHVS and CDR2 FQNEAQ come from the germline V gene. J was trimmed by 2 bases and V by 4 bases; bases with no gene match: 6. The CDR3 DNA follows: TGTGCCAGCAGCTCCCGGACAGGGCGTAACACTGAAGCTTTCTTT. Its protein product is CASSSRTGRNTEAFF.

This clonotype was detected only a few times. The V and J genes are TRBV7-3 and TRBJ2-1, with TRBD2 identical over 8 bases. J was trimmed by 9 bases and V by 5 bases; bases with no gene match: 6. Germline CDR1 reads SGHTA; CDR2 reads FQGTGA. The CDR3 spans 13 residues. CDR3 DNA: TGTGCCAGCAGCCCCGGGCTAGCGGGTGAGCAGTTCTTC. Residues: CASSPGLAGEQFF.

This clonotype was seen a few times. This chain links TRBV19 with TRBJ2-1, with D hard to call. V lost 7 bases and J 7 bases, leaving 14 bases between the germline ends. This CDR3 is 13 amino acids long. Germline V CDR1 and CDR2: LNHDA, SQIVND (reference sequence). This CDR3 is CASTLFLGNEQFF. The CDR3 DNA reads as TGTGCCAGTACCCTGTTTCTGGGTAATGAGCAGTTCTTC.

CDR3 protein: CASSHLGDKNIQYF. For the CDR3, the DNA is TGCGCCAGCAGCCACCTGGGCGACAAAAACATTCAGTACTTC. The chain combines TRBV4-3 with TRBJ2-4; D not certain. Trimming pared 3 bases from V and 3 bases from J, leaving 9 bases between. This CDR3 comprises 14 residues. The germline gives CDR1 LGHNA, CDR2 YSLEER.

The chain is built from TRBV5-8 and TRBJ2-1; TRBD2 agrees at 15 bases. The ends lost 4 bases at V and 6 bases at J; junction bases unmatched: 8. The V gene's germline CDR1 is SGHTS and CDR2 YDEGEE. The length of the CDR3 is 17 residues. The CDR3 sequence is CASSPGLAGGHTNEQFF. The CDR3 DNA reads as TGTGCCAGCAGCCCGGGACTAGCGGGAGGCCACACCAATGAGCAGTTCTTC.

Details on this clonotype: One junction end disagrees with the germline gene, perhaps due to a read error. The V call is TRBV20-1, the J call TRBJ2-1; 8 positions agree with TRBD2. The CDR3 is made up of 16 amino acids. CDR1 and CDR2 from the germline V gene are DFQATT and SNEGSKA (reference sequence). CDR3 nucleotides: TGCGGTGCTAGTAAGGGGATCGGGACTAGTATCCATGAGCAGTTCTTC. Protein: CGASKGIGTSIHEQFF.

This clonotype appeared a few times. The V and J genes are TRBV6-5 and TRBJ2-3, with TRBD2 as a possible D gene (6 bases). This CDR3 is built from 16 residues. Germline CDR1 reads MNHEY; CDR2 reads SVGAGI. With 0 bases removed from V and 1 base from J, the gap between germline ends came to 11 bases. The CDR3 bases are TGTGCCAGCAGTTACTCGGGGGAGGTGGGCACAGATACGCAGTATTTT. Encoded protein: CASSYSGEVGTDTQYF.

This chain connects TRBV7-2 to TRBJ2-3; 11 bases are a match to TRBD2. In germline, CDR1 is SGHTA, CDR2 FQGNSA. V dropped 1 base and J dropped 0; count of bases not matched to a gene: 6. The CDR3 runs to 18 residues. In DNA, the CDR3 is TGTGCCAGCAGCTTAGGTCCTAGCGGGGGGACTAGCACAGATACGCAGTATTTT. Its protein product is CASSLGPSGGTSTDTQYF.